This T cell receptor beta chain was sequenced for a study of T cell changes during pregnancy in multiple sclerosis. Unmatched junction bases numbered 8, after V lost 3 bases and J lost 7 bases. Looked up from germline, CDR1 is KGHSH and CDR2 is LQKENI. The CDR3 has 14 residues. The data were produced by immunoSEQ multiplex PCR, yet TCRdb's version contains in-frame clones alone and is incomplete. The data show 25,000 to 30,000 clones, with about 91% seen just once and about 6.4% held by the top ten. The sample in question was CD8+ T cells from peripheral blood mononuclear cells, obtained after pregnancy. This TCR derives from a female donor with multiple sclerosis, enrolled in a pregnancy study. This rearrangement joins TRBV18 to TRBJ2-7; 8 bases are shared with TRBD1. The CDR3 protein is CASSPKTGAVEQYF. The CDR3 DNA follows: TGTGCCAGCTCACCTAAGACAGGGGCGGTAGAGCAGTACTTC.